This T cell receptor (beta chain) comes out of a study of early T cells in non-severe SARS-CoV-2 infection. A few counts support this clonotype. Its antigen is unidentified. TCRdb ran MiXCR on the 5' RACE reads and lists one entry per CDR3 protein. The sample contains some 80,000 distinct CDR3 sequences, about 12% of which appear only once. The CDR3 contains 15 residues. V shed 7 bases, J shed 3 bases, and the junction held 9 bases outside the gene matches. Germline V CDR1 and CDR2: LNHDA, SQIVND (reference sequence). General study findings and limits: VDJdb-based annotation leaned toward anti-spike CD8 responses and missed private and CD4 specificities.

This rearrangement joins TRBV19 to TRBJ2-3, with TRBD1 matching over 8 bases. This clonotype was obtained from an adult who was a healthcare worker with PCR-confirmed SARS-CoV-2 infection or an uninfected control (not recorded which). The donor label of this sample is uncertain. Specimen: whole blood, collected at baseline. CDR3 nucleotide sequence: TGTGCCAGTACCTTCCAGGGGGCGAGAACAGATACGCAGTATTTT. Its protein is CASTFQGARTDTQYF.